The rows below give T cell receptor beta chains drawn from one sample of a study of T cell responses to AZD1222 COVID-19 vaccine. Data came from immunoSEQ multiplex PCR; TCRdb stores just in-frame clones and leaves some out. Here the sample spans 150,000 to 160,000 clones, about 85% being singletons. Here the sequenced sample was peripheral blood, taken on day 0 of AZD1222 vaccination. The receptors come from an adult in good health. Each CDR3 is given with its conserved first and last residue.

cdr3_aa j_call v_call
CASSLGQGAELRTDTQYF TRBJ2-3 TRBV7-9
CASSSIGAANQPQHF TRBJ1-5 TRBV5-5
CASSQDLAGMGNEQFF TRBJ2-1 TRBV4-2
CASKRTYQPEAFF TRBJ1-1 TRBV23-1
CASSPRGYGLATQYF TRBJ2-5 TRBV6-5
CASSFGQFNQPQHF TRBJ1-5 TRBV5-8
CASTPRGLGNTIYF TRBJ1-3 TRBV28
CASSDLAERSPLHF TRBJ1-6 TRBV2
CASSGTGSGIQETQYF TRBJ2-5 TRBV6-2/TRBV6-3
CASSRGRLPGANVLTF TRBJ2-6 TRBV14
CASSYSFGQGDYNEQFF TRBJ2-1 TRBV6-2/TRBV6-3
CASSRGGPTDTQYF TRBJ2-3 TRBV18
CAISEAENEKLFF TRBJ1-4 TRBV10-3
CASSQGLGIHEQYF TRBJ2-7 TRBV7-9
CASSLETGEGNSPLHF TRBJ1-6 TRBV7-6
CASSLSGGLNEQFF TRBJ2-1 TRBV7-3
CASSWDRGYEQYF TRBJ2-7 TRBV12-3/TRBV12-4
CASSLGHIQYF TRBJ2-4 TRBV7-2
CSASQNYPNSYEQYF TRBJ2-7 TRBV20-1
CSASGVMDTEAFF TRBJ1-1 TRBV20-1
CASRRGIEQYF TRBJ2-7 TRBV12-3/TRBV12-4
CASSPDKQGFSYNSPLHF TRBJ1-6 TRBV5-7
CASSQVWGAGETQYF TRBJ2-5 TRBV3-1/TRBV3-2
CASSSHSGGGEQYF TRBJ2-7 TRBV11-3
CASSLDMNQPQHF TRBJ1-5 TRBV11-2
CASNRGDADTQYF TRBJ2-3 TRBV19
CASSTGGLNTEAFF TRBJ1-1 TRBV19
CASHSQGKGTGELFF TRBJ2-2 TRBV27
CASSFLQGSNYNEQFF TRBJ2-1 TRBV5-4
CASSHPGSGNTIYF TRBJ1-3 TRBV3-1/TRBV3-2
CASSPQDRGINQPQHF TRBJ1-5 TRBV18
CSVAGGTANEKLFF TRBJ1-4 TRBV29-1
CASSSPRNTEAFF TRBJ1-1 TRBV6-5
CASRLAGTDTYQPQHF TRBJ1-5 TRBV28
CASSGEVGGPVRNEQFF TRBJ2-1 TRBV9
CASSPAGGLNTEAFF TRBJ1-1 TRBV7-9
CASSQNRGGQPQHF TRBJ1-5 TRBV4-3
CASSLREGTYEQYF TRBJ2-7 TRBV27
CATQTGDYYGYTF TRBJ1-2 TRBV2
CASSRTGGYGYTF TRBJ1-2 TRBV4-3
CASSQEAGGTGYTF TRBJ1-2 TRBV4-3
CATSNITDSLSIYEQFF TRBJ2-1 TRBV15
CASSLEGKGNQPQHF TRBJ1-5 TRBV7-8
CASSSVEGGYTF TRBJ1-2 TRBV6-5
CASRGELAGNNEQFF TRBJ2-1 TRBV2
CASSLGQGITDTQYF TRBJ2-3 TRBV5-5
CASGRGTTEAFF TRBJ1-1 TRBV11-2
CASSSGSYGYTF TRBJ1-2 TRBV5-1
CASSIGTFNEKLFF TRBJ1-4 TRBV19
CASRGVQGGAEAFF TRBJ1-1 TRBV6-5
CASTTAGANVLTF TRBJ2-6 TRBV12-3/TRBV12-4
CASSLLSGTGTYEQYF TRBJ2-7 TRBV3-1/TRBV3-2
CASSQDLQSTDTQYF TRBJ2-3 TRBV4-3
CASRVAATNTGELFF TRBJ2-2 TRBV2
CASSLGGRGVAEAFF TRBJ1-1 TRBV5-4
CASSLPSGTGGDEQYF TRBJ2-7 TRBV28